The entry that follows covers one T cell receptor beta chain sequence. This clonotype turned up a few times. No antigen is known for it. Per-base qualities were not stored, and no clone one base away is much larger. The germline V gene provides CDR1 MNHEY and CDR2 SVGAGI. Its CDR3 holds 15 amino acids, cysteine through phenylalanine. Kept here is only the CDR3 DNA, which spans 45 bases and is read in frame from base 1. The germline ends are 23 bases apart after V is trimmed by 6 bases and J by 10 bases. The data belong to a study of patients and donors after allogeneic stem cell transplantation (dated by TCRdb to the early 2020s). Library method: RT-PCR. Instrument used: NextSeq 550. TCRdb ran its own pipeline on the public reads, namely fastp trimming at Q25 and MiXCR clone calling, and kept in-frame beta chains. Each entry is one CDR3 protein sequence, shown with its most common DNA and genes. The sample contains fewer than 75,000 distinct CDR3 sequences, less than 15% of them found a single time. Roughly 34% of the sample is held by the ten biggest clonotypes.

The sequence is built from TRBV6-5 and TRBJ2-3; the D call is possibly TRBD1 or TRBD2, each sharing 5 bases. The receptor was derived from a human donor who was either an allogeneic HSCT recipient or a stem cell or donor lymphocyte infusion donor (not recorded which). It is not recorded whose cells these are; they may come from a transplant donor. The sample consisted of blood, either unsorted or a sorted T cell fraction (not recorded which). CDR3 region: CASSRTGTPSNAQYF. Read as DNA, the sequence is TGTGCCAGCAGCCGTACCGGGACGCCCTCGAATGCGCAGTATTTT.